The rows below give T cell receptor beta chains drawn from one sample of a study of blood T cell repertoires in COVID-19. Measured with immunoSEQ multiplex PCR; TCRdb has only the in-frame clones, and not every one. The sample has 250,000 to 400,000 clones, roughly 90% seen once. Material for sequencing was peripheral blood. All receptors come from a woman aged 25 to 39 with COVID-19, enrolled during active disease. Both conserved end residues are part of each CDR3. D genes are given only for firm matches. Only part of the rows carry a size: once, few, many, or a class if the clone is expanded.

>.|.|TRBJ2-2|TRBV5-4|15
CASSTNRVDTGELFF
TGTGCCAGCAGTACCAACAGGGTAGACACCGGGGAGCTGTTTTTT
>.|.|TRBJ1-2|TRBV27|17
CASSFLSGSGDLYGYTF
TGTGCCAGCAGTTTCTTATCCGGTTCAGGGGACCTCTATGGCTACACCTTC
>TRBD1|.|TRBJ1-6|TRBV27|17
CASCPAAGQGQNSPLHF
TGTGCCAGCTGCCCTGCCGCCGGACAGGGCCAAAATTCACCCCTCCACTTT
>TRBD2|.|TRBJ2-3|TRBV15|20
CATSRDSPNFKREPTDTQYF
TGTGCCACCAGCAGAGATTCCCCAAACTTCAAGCGGGAGCCCACAGATACGCAGTATTTT
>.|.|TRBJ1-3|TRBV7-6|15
CASSYQQGSGNTIYF
TGTGCCAGCAGCTACCAACAGGGTTCTGGAAACACCATATATTTT
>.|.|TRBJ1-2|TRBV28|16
CAASSYFSPEGEGYTF
TGTGCCGCCAGCAGCTATTTCTCCCCAGAGGGCGAGGGCTACACCTTC
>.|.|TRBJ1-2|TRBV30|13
CAWRGALTPGYTF
TGTGCCTGGAGGGGCGCCCTCACCCCTGGCTACACCTTC
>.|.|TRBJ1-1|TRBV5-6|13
CASSLGGGTEAFF
TGTGCCAGCTCCCTCGGGGGAGGGACTGAAGCTTTCTTT
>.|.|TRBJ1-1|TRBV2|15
CASSTGRGGNTEAFF
TGTGCCAGCAGCACTGGCAGGGGTGGAAACACTGAAGCTTTCTTT
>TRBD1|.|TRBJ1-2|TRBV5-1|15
CASSLAIGTGTGYTF
TGCGCCAGCAGCTTGGCAATAGGGACAGGGACCGGCTACACCTTC
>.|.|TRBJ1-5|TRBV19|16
CASSPQAGSGNQPQHF
TGTGCCAGTAGTCCCCAGGCAGGGTCGGGCAATCAGCCCCAGCATTTT
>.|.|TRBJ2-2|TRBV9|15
CASSAQGQNTGELFF
TGTGCCAGCAGCGCCCAGGGACAGAACACCGGGGAGCTGTTTTTT
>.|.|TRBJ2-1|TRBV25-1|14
CAVGRDWPYNEQFF
TGTGCCGTAGGGCGGGACTGGCCATACAATGAGCAGTTCTTC
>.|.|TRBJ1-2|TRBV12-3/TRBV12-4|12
CASSLSTTGFAF
TGTGCCAGCAGTTTATCGACGACAGGTTTCGCCTTC
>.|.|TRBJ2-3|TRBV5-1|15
CASSLETSSTDTQYF
TGCGCCAGCAGCTTGGAAACTAGCAGCACAGATACGCAGTATTTT
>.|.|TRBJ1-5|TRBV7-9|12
CASSLENQPQHF
TGTGCCAGCAGCCTGGAGAATCAGCCCCAGCATTTT
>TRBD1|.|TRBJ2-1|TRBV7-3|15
CASSYGTGPGNEQFF
TGTGCCAGCAGCTACGGGACAGGACCGGGAAATGAGCAGTTCTTC
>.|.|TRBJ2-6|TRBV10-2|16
CASSAPDYSGANVLTF
TGCGCCAGCAGTGCACCCGACTACTCTGGGGCCAACGTCCTGACTTTC
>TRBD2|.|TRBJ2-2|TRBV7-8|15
CASSLGGGGTGELFF
TGTGCCAGCAGCTTAGGCGGGGGTGGGACCGGGGAGCTGTTTTTT
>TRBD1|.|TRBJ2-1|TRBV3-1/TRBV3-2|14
CASSGQGAKNEQFF
TGTGCCAGCAGTGGACAGGGGGCGAAGAATGAGCAGTTCTTC
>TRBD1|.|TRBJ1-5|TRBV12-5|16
CASGLILTGANQPQHF
TGTGCTAGTGGTTTGATTCTGACAGGGGCAAATCAGCCCCAGCATTTT
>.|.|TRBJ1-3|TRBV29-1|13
CSVESGSGNTIYF
TGCAGCGTTGAGTCAGGCTCTGGAAACACCATATATTTT
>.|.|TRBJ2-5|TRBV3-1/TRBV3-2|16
CASSHGQFGDQETQYF
TGTGCCAGCAGCCATGGACAGTTTGGGGACCAAGAGACCCAGTACTTC
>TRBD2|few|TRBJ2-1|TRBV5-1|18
CASTRTSGRAGSYNEQFF
TGCGCCAGCACCCGGACTAGCGGGAGGGCCGGCTCCTACAATGAGCAGTTCTTC
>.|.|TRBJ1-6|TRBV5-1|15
CASSPDSRDNSPLHF
TGCGCCAGCAGCCCAGACTCACGGGATAATTCACCCCTCCACTTT
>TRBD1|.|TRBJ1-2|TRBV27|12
CASSRGQDGYTF
TGTGCCAGCAGTCGCGGACAGGATGGCTACACCTTC
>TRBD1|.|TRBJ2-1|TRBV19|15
CASSIGTGIYNEQFF
TGTGCCAGTAGTATCGGGACAGGGATCTACAATGAGCAGTTCTTC
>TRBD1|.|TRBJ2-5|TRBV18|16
CASSLQTGNFRETQYF
TGTGCCAGCTCACTTCAGACAGGGAATTTCCGAGAGACCCAGTACTTC
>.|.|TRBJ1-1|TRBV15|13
CATSLTRGTEAFF
TGTGCCACCAGCCTTACACGGGGGACTGAAGCTTTCTTT
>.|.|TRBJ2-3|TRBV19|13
CAISETGSDTQYF
TGTGCCATTTCAGAGACAGGTTCGGATACGCAGTATTTT
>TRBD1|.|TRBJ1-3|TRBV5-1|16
CASSKGQGPSGNTIYF
TGCGCCAGCAGTAAGGGACAGGGGCCCTCTGGAAACACCATATATTTT
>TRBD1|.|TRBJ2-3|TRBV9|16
CASSVAFGQGTDTQYF
TGTGCCAGCAGCGTAGCGTTCGGACAGGGGACAGATACGCAGTATTTT
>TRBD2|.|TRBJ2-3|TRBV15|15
CATSRLGGRADTQYF
TGTGCCACCAGCAGACTGGGAGGGAGGGCAGATACGCAGTATTTT
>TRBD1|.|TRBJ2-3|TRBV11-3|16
CASSERDPQGTDTQYF
TGTGCCAGCAGTGAGAGAGACCCACAGGGGACAGATACGCAGTATTTT
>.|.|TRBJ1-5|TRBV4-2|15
CASSQDGGGSQPQHF
TGTGCCAGCAGCCAAGACGGAGGAGGGTCTCAGCCCCAGCATTTT
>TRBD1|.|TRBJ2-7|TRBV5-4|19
CASSSSYSGSTGRAYEQYF
TGTGCCAGCAGCTCCTCTTATTCGGGATCGACAGGGCGAGCCTACGAGCAGTACTTC
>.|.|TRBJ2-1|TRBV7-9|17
CASSLGMTVPPYNEQFF
TGTGCCAGCAGCTTAGGGATGACAGTCCCACCTTACAATGAGCAGTTCTTC
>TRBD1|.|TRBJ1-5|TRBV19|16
CASSIETGTVNQPQHF
TGTGCCAGTAGTATAGAAACCGGGACAGTAAATCAGCCCCAGCATTTT
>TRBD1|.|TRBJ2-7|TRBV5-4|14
CASSNDRVAYEQYF
TGTGCCAGCAGCAACGACAGGGTAGCCTACGAGCAGTACTTC
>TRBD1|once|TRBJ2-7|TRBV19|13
CASRGTGGHEQYF
TGTGCCAGTAGAGGGACAGGGGGCCACGAGCAGTACTTC
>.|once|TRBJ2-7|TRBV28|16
CASSFPQGLKVYEQYF
TGTGCCAGCAGTTTCCCCCAGGGGTTAAAGGTCTACGAGCAGTACTTC
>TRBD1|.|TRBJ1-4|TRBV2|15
CASSDPRGPHEKLFF
TGTGCCAGCAGTGACCCCAGGGGGCCCCATGAAAAACTGTTTTTT
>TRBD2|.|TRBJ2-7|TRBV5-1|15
CASSLGVSGGYEQYF
TGCGCCAGCAGCTTGGGAGTTAGCGGGGGTTACGAGCAGTACTTC
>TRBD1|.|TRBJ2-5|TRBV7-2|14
CASSSQGASGTQYF
TGTGCCAGCAGCTCCCAGGGGGCGAGTGGGACCCAGTACTTC
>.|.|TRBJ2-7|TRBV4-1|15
CASSQAQQGGYEQYF
TGCGCCAGCAGCCAAGCCCAGCAGGGTGGCTACGAGCAGTACTTC
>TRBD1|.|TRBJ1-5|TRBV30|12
CAWQGGNQPQHF
TGTGCCTGGCAGGGGGGCAATCAGCCCCAGCATTTT
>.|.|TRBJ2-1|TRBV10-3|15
CAISEGTSMGDEQFF
TGTGCCATCAGTGAGGGGACTTCGATGGGGGATGAGCAGTTCTTC
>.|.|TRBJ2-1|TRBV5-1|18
CASSLAGYQGLSYNEQFF
TGCGCCAGCAGCTTGGCCGGTTATCAGGGATTATCCTACAATGAGCAGTTCTTC
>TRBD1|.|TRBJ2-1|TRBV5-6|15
CASSLPQGARSEQFF
TGTGCCAGCAGCTTACCCCAGGGGGCGCGCAGTGAGCAGTTCTTC
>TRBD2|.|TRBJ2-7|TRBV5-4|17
CASSSSGLAGVTYEQYF
TGTGCCAGCAGCTCATCGGGACTAGCGGGAGTTACCTACGAGCAGTACTTC
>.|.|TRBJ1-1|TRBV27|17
CASSFLYKTRVNTEAFF
TGTGCCAGCAGTTTCCTCTATAAGACTAGAGTGAACACTGAAGCTTTCTTT
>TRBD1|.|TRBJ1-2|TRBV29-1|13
CSVDGTAVVGYTF
TGCAGCGTGGACGGGACAGCGGTAGTAGGCTACACCTTC
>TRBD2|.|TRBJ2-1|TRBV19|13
CASSIRAGGRQFF
TGTGCCAGTAGTATAAGAGCGGGAGGGCGTCAGTTCTTC
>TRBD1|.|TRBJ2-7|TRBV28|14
CASRAGGDYGEQYF
TGTGCCAGCAGGGCAGGGGGCGATTATGGCGAGCAGTACTTC
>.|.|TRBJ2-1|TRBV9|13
CASSPGSGDEQFF
TGTGCCAGCAGCCCTGGTTCGGGTGATGAGCAGTTCTTC